The rows below give T cell receptor beta chains drawn from one sample of a study of blood T cells in healthy people across ages. TCRdb passed the 5' RACE reads through MiXCR, listing each CDR3 protein once. The repertoire holds about 1.7 million distinct CDR3 sequences, 28% seen once, with 7.7% in the top ten. The sequenced sample consisted of blood. These receptors came from a woman younger than 45 in good health. The CDR3 runs from the conserved cysteine through the conserved F or W. Each record gives: D gene, clone size, J gene, V gene, CDR3 DNA, CDR3 protein. The D gene is left open where the match is weak. Clone sizes are given selectively: once, few, many, or a class where the clone is expanded.

. many TRBJ1-2 TRBV7-3 TGTGCCAGCAGCTTAACGGGGCGTTATGGCTACACCTTC CASSLTGRYGYTF
TRBD2 . TRBJ2-2 TRBV29-1 TGCAGCGTTCGACTAGCGGGTGAGAACACCGGGGAGCTGTTTTTT CSVRLAGENTGELFF
TRBD1 . TRBJ1-2 TRBV2 TGTGCCAGCAGGGACAGGGAGACGTCTGGCTACACCTTC CASRDRETSGYTF
TRBD1 many TRBJ2-7 TRBV29-1 TGCAGCGTTGAAGGGGACAGGGCCTACGAGCAGTACTTC CSVEGDRAYEQYF
TRBD1 . TRBJ2-1 TRBV7-6 TGTGCCAGCAGCATAACACGGGACAGGGGAGCCAATGAGCAGTTCTTC CASSITRDRGANEQFF
TRBD1 . TRBJ2-1 TRBV27 TGTGCCAGCAGTTCCCAGGACAGGGTGTACAATGAGCAGTTCTTC CASSSQDRVYNEQFF
TRBD2 . TRBJ2-7 TRBV7-8 TGTGCCAGCAGCTTAGAAAGCCACGCCCTCCGGGGGGGCTACGAGCAGTACTTC CASSLESHALRGGYEQYF
. . TRBJ2-3 TRBV4-1 TGCGCCAGCAGCCAAGATCCCGCGTCGGGGCTCACAGATACGCAGTATTTT CASSQDPASGLTDTQYF
. many TRBJ2-5 TRBV29-1 TGCAGCGTTGGACAGCTAAGAGGGACCCAGTACTTC CSVGQLRGTQYF
. few TRBJ1-1 TRBV29-1 TGCAGCGTAGGCTATTGGGGCGGTGAAGCTTTCTTT CSVGYWGGEAFF
TRBD2 . TRBJ2-1 TRBV5-1 TGCGCCAGCACCAGACTAGCGGGAGGGAGGAACAATGAGCAGTTCTTC CASTRLAGGRNNEQFF
. few TRBJ2-1 TRBV9 TGTGCCGGCAGCGTAGCAGGGTCGGATGAGCAGTTCTTC CAGSVAGSDEQFF
. . TRBJ1-1 TRBV4-1 TGCGCCAGCAGCCCCGGGGCAGGGGCGAACACTGAAGCTTTCTTT CASSPGAGANTEAFF
TRBD1 . TRBJ2-5 TRBV27 TGTGCCAGCAGTTCCAGGGGGCACGAGACCCAGTACTTC CASSSRGHETQYF
. . TRBJ1-1 TRBV20-1 TGCAGTGCACCGACACCAGGGGACACTGAAGCTTTCTTT CSAPTPGDTEAFF
TRBD1 . TRBJ2-7 TRBV3-1 TGTGCCAGCAGACGGACAGGGGGAACGGGAGAGCAGTACTTC CASRRTGGTGEQYF
. . TRBJ2-7 TRBV6-1 TGTGCCAGCAGTGGTAGGAGGGGGCCCTCCTACGAGCAGTACTTC CASSGRRGPSYEQYF
. . TRBJ1-5 TRBV27 TGTGCCAGCAGTAAGGCCTCCGGAGGGCGGAATCAGCCCCAGCATTTT CASSKASGGRNQPQHF
TRBD2 few TRBJ2-3 TRBV5-1 TGCGCCAGTAGCTTGGCCGCGGGGGGAACCACAGATACGCAGTATTTT CASSLAAGGTTDTQYF
. . TRBJ1-2 TRBV4-1 TGCGCCAGCAACCAAGATCCGTGGTCAACGGTGCTTGGCTGCACCTTC CASNQDPWSTVLGCTF
. . TRBJ2-5 TRBV6-6 TGTGCCAGCAACTCCTCAGGGGAGACCCAGTACTTC CASNSSGETQYF
TRBD2 . TRBJ2-2 TRBV12-3/TRBV12-4 TGTGCCAGCGGATTGGGGGAGGGCGAGGTGTTTTTT CASGLGEGEVFF
TRBD1 few TRBJ2-7 TRBV5-1 TGCGCCAGCAGCTTGACAGGGGATGGTACCTACGAGCAGTACTTC CASSLTGDGTYEQYF
. . TRBJ1-2 TRBV7-9 TGTGCCAGCAGCCGTAGCTCGACAGGCGACTATGGCTACACCTTC CASSRSSTGDYGYTF
. many TRBJ1-5 TRBV29-1 TGCAGCGTTGCTTTTTCTGTCGGGAGCAATCAGCCCCAGCATTTT CSVAFSVGSNQPQHF
. few TRBJ2-3 TRBV19 TGTGCCAGTAGTATACCGGGGCCCAGTACAGATACGCAGTATTTT CASSIPGPSTDTQYF
TRBD2 . TRBJ2-5 TRBV29-1 TGCAGCGCCGTCAACGGGGGGCAGTACTTC CSAVNGGQYF
TRBD2 many TRBJ2-5 TRBV15 TGTGCCACCAGCAGGGTGCTGGCCCCGACTAGCGGGAGAGCAGAGACCCAGTACTTC CATSRVLAPTSGRAETQYF
TRBD1 few TRBJ2-7 TRBV6-6 TGTGCCAGCAGTGACCGACAGGGATACTACTACGAGCAGTACTTC CASSDRQGYYYEQYF
TRBD1 . TRBJ1-2 TRBV18 TGTGCCAGCTCACCATCAACAGGGGGCGCGAACTATGGCTACACCTTC CASSPSTGGANYGYTF
. few TRBJ1-6 TRBV12-3/TRBV12-4 TGTGCCAGCAGTTTACAAGGGGAAGAATCACCCCTCCACTTT CASSLQGEESPLHF
TRBD2 few TRBJ2-1 TRBV7-2 TGTGCCAGCAGCAGGACTAGGAGAGATGAGCAGTTCTTC CASSRTRRDEQFF
. . TRBJ2-7 TRBV5-1 TGCGCCAGCAGCTTGGCACCAGCGGGCTCCTACAATGAGCAGTACTTC CASSLAPAGSYNEQYF
. few TRBJ1-2 TRBV7-9 TGTGCCAGCAGCGTAAACCGGGCCGGAATGCCGATATATGGCTACACCTTC CASSVNRAGMPIYGYTF
TRBD2 many TRBJ2-3 TRBV20-1 TGCAGTGCCAGGACTAGCGGGTTCACAGATACGCAGTATTTT CSARTSGFTDTQYF